In its sample, the clone carrying this T cell receptor (beta chain) was seen many times. Its antigen is currently unknown. The data stem from a study of T cells in Graves' hyperthyroidism and ophthalmopathy. Study-level information: At the time of initial diagnosis and before any treatment, peripheral blood was collected.

From RNA transcripts, TCR beta CDR3 regions were amplified. In the first-round RT-PCR of the TCR CDR3, the HTBI primer set was used. TCRdb passed the multiplex PCR reads through MiXCR, listing each CDR3 protein once. The table records hundreds of thousands of distinct CDR3 sequences, about a fifth of them present only once. Study-level findings and limits: Most expanded thyroid clonotypes above 0.001 also appeared in blood.

The origin of this receptor is a man younger than 40 with Graves' ophthalmopathy. Sequenced material: blood.

The CDR3 loop is CASSPGSDYEQYF. The DNA for the CDR3 is TGTGCCAGCAGCCCGGGGTCAGACTACGAGCAGTACTTC. The chain has TRBV7-9 and TRBJ2-7; D possibly corresponds to TRBD2 (5 bases). The germline CDR1 and CDR2 sequences are SEHNR and FQNEAQ (reference sequence). The ends were cut back, 5 bases at V and 3 bases at J, with 11 bases in the middle. CDR3 length: 13 amino acids. The full variable domain, completed using reference TRBV7-9 and TRBJ2-7, is DTGVSQNPRHKITKRGQNVTFRCDPISEHNRLYWYRQTLGQGPEFLTYFQNEAQLEKSRLLSDRFSAERPKGSFSTLEIQRTEQGDSAMYLCASSPGSDYEQYFGPGTRLTVT.